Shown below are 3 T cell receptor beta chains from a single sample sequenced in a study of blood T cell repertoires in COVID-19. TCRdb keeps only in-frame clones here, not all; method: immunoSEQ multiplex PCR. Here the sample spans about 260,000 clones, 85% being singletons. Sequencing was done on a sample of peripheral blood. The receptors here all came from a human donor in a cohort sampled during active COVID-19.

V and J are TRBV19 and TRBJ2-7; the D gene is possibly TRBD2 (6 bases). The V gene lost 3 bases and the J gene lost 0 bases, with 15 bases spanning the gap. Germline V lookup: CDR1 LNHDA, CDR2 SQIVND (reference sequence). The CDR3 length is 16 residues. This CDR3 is CASSISVGGTSYEQYF. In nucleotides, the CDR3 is TGTGCCAGTAGTATCTCTGTGGGCGGGACCTCCTACGAGCAGTACTTC. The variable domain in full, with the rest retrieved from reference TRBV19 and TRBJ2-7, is DGGITQSPKYLFRKEGQNVTLSCEQNLNHDAMYWYRQDPGQGLRLIYYSQIVNDFQKGDIAEGYSVSREKKESFPLTVTSAQKNPTAFYLCASSISVGGTSYEQYFGPGTRLTVT.

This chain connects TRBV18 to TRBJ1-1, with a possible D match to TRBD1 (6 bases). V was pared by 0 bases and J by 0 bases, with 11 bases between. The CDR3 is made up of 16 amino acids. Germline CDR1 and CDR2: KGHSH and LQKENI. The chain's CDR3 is CASSPPGAGMNTEAFF. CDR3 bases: TGTGCCAGCTCACCACCGGGGGCAGGGATGAACACTGAAGCTTTCTTT.

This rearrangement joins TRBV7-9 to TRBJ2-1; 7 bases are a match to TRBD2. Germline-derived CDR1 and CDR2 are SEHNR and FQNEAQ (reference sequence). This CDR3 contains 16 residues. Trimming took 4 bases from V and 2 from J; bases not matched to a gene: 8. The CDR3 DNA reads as TGTGCCAGCAGCTCGGAAGCGGGACTTACCTACAATGAGCAGTTCTTC. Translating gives CASSSEAGLTYNEQFF.